These 3 T cell receptor beta chains originate from one sample sequenced in a study of T cell responses to AZD1222 COVID-19 vaccine (dated by TCRdb to the early 2020s). The library was produced with the immunoSEQ multiplex PCR assay. TCRdb obtained this table from immuneACCESS and retained in-frame rearrangements with V and J assigned. These tables miss some clones; where compared with another copy, unresolved V genes account for less than half of the shortfall, and the remainder is unexplained. The sample data list more than 150,000 clones, and nearly 95% of these were observed just once. The ten largest clones take up about 2.1% of the sample. The time point label on this specimen signifies: about 28 days (+/-7) after the second vaccine dose. Source: peripheral blood, taken 28 days after the second AZD1222 dose. The receptors were gathered from an adult who received the AZD1222 COVID-19 vaccine.

The rearrangement uses TRBV6-2 or TRBV6-3 and TRBJ2-3; 9 bases align to TRBD1. This CDR3 is 16 amino acids long. CDR1 is MNHEY and CDR2 is SVGEGT in the germline V gene. V gave up 1 base and J gave up 3 bases; unmatched junction bases: 5. CDR3 loop: CASSYFGTGFTDTQYF. The CDR3 DNA sequence: TGTGCCAGCAGTTACTTCGGGACAGGGTTTACAGATACGCAGTATTTT.

The rearrangement links TRBV19 to TRBJ1-6; 9 bases are shared with TRBD1. CDR3 length equals 16 residues. Germline trimming cut 6 bases from V and 5 bases from J; bases unmatched to any gene: 8. Germline CDR1 and CDR2: LNHDA and SQIVND (reference sequence). The CDR3 DNA reads TGTGCCAGTAGCCCCGGGACAGGGCTTAATAATTCACCCCTCCACTTT. Protein: CASSPGTGLNNSPLHF. Combining the CDR3 with reference TRBV19 and TRBJ1-6 gives the whole variable domain DGGITQSPKYLFRKEGQNVTLSCEQNLNHDAMYWYRQDPGQGLRLIYYSQIVNDFQKGDIAEGYSVSREKKESFPLTVTSAQKNPTAFYLCASSPGTGLNNSPLHFGNGTRLTVT.

Notes on this clone: Other DNA sequences in the sample encode the same CDR3. The chain couples TRBV4-2 to TRBJ2-6; D gene uncertain. The V end lost 1 base, the J end lost 0 bases, and 7 bases lay between the germline ends. The CDR3 is 16 residues long. Germline-derived CDR1 and CDR2 are LGHNA and YNFKEQ. CDR3 coding DNA: TGTGCCAGCAGCCAAGGCGGCAGCTCTGGGGCCAACGTCCTGACTTTC. It yields the protein CASSQGGSSGANVLTF.